A selection of T cell receptor beta chains follows, all from one sample in a study of blood T cell repertoires in COVID-19. Using immunoSEQ multiplex PCR, the repertoire was profiled, and TCRdb retains in-frame clones only, with some absent. The sample holds 250,000 to 300,000 clones, approximately 90% seen once. Sequencing input: PBMCs or T cells enriched from blood (not recorded which). These TCRs come from a man aged 35 to 55 who had recovered from COVID-19. The conserved cysteine and the conserved F or W are not part of the CDR3 here.

J | V | CDR3
TRBJ2-7 | TRBV7-9 | ASSLAGGETP
TRBJ2-7 | TRBV5-6 | ASRLRQGLSYEQY
TRBJ2-4 | TRBV18 | ASSPQGGKNIQY
TRBJ2-5 | TRBV4-3 | ASSRVLADQETQY
TRBJ2-1 | TRBV7-3 | ASSLGTSGRDEQF
TRBJ1-3 | TRBV11-2 | ASSFSGGNTIY
TRBJ2-7 | TRBV7-9 | ASSAGTDPYEQY
TRBJ1-6 | TRBV6-1 | ASSETENSPLH
TRBJ2-4 | TRBV9 | ASSVAVGPGKNIQY
TRBJ2-1 | TRBV7-6 | ASSPVAGVNEQF
TRBJ1-3 | TRBV28 | ASSLGGSSGNTIY
TRBJ1-2 | TRBV6-5 | ASSYRGIYYGYT
TRBJ2-7 | TRBV24-1 | ATSDTTTSEQY
TRBJ2-2 | TRBV2 | ASSVPGQGALRSPTGELF
TRBJ2-7 | TRBV6-5 | ASSYSRTLSSYEQY
TRBJ2-5 | TRBV27 | ASSFLIPGQGVKTQY
TRBJ2-3 | TRBV5-1 | ASSLDGTSGTDTQY
TRBJ1-2 | TRBV28 | ATSTGGRGYT
TRBJ2-7 | TRBV5-1 | ASKRGLGFHEQY
TRBJ2-5 | TRBV5-1 | ASSLASGKETQY
TRBJ2-3 | TRBV6-1 | ASSVNRGLNTDTQY
TRBJ1-1 | TRBV4-2 | ASSQESPGGLGPTTEAF
TRBJ2-7 | TRBV5-6 | ASSVTGAEQY
TRBJ1-6 | TRBV18 | ASSPGTEPSPLH